The 14 T cell receptor beta chains listed next were all sequenced from one sample in a study of blood T cells in healthy people across ages. Through a sample-barcoded 5' primer and a J-beta primer mix, a second PCR was run for roughly 7 to 12 cycles. TCRdb re-called the 5' RACE reads through MiXCR, storing one row per CDR3 protein. The data show some 900,000 distinct CDR3 sequences, about 48% seen once. The source material was blood. The receptors were gathered from a man younger than 45 in good health.

The rearrangement joins TRBV6-1 to TRBJ1-5; D gene uncertain. The germline V gene encodes CDR1 MNHNS and CDR2 SASEGT. V gave up 1 base and J gave up 9 bases, with 10 bases separating them. The CDR3 runs 13 residues. In nucleotides, the CDR3 is TGTGCCAGCAGTGAAGGGTCCAAGTGGCCCCAGCATTTT. Translating it yields CASSEGSKWPQHF.

The rearrangement links TRBV4-1 to TRBJ2-2; D perhaps matches TRBD1 (5 bases). This CDR3 is built from 17 residues. The V end lost 0 bases, the J end lost 0 bases, and 11 bases lay between the germline ends. Germline CDR1 MGHRA, CDR2 YSYEKL. CDR3 nucleotides: TGCGCCAGCAGCCAAGAAGGGGCAGGCCCGAACACCGGGGAGCTGTTTTTT. This translates into CASSQEGAGPNTGELFF.

The DNA for the CDR3 is TGTGCAAGCCCCAGGGAGCAGTACTTC. Translating it yields CASPREQYF. The V gene is TRBV12-2, the J gene TRBJ2-5; the table's D call, TRBD1, was not checked against the DNA. TRBV12-2 is an annotated pseudogene. There are 9 residues in the CDR3.

The V and J genes are TRBV18 and TRBJ1-5; D remains unclear. The CDR3 is 16 amino acids. V lost 2 bases to trimming and J lost 6 bases, with 17 bases between them. Germline values: CDR1 KGHSH, CDR2 LQKENI. CDR3 protein: CASSPMTPEGSQPQHF. The CDR3 DNA follows: TGTGCCAGCTCACCAATGACACCGGAGGGCAGTCAGCCCCAGCATTTT.

The chain uses TRBV12-3 or TRBV12-4 and TRBJ1-2, with TRBD1 matching over 7 bases. The CDR3 sequence is 13 residues long. J lost 4 bases, V lost 6 bases, and 5 bases had no gene match. The CDR3 DNA reads as TGTGCCAGCAGCCGACAGGGAGTCTATGGCTACACCTTC. Translating it yields CASSRQGVYGYTF.

This sequence joins TRBV18 and TRBJ2-3, with D hard to call. V was pared by 4 bases and J by 1 base, with 18 bases between. Germline CDR1 KGHSH, CDR2 LQKENI. This CDR3 comprises 17 residues. The CDR3 spells CASSLLTQSTRTDTQYF. The CDR3, as DNA: TGTGCCAGCTCACTACTGACTCAGTCCACTCGCACAGATACGCAGTATTTT.

This clonotype has just a few counts. This chain connects TRBV20-1 to TRBJ2-7; D gene unclear. The germline V and J ends were trimmed by 6 bases and 3 bases, with 15 bases remaining between them. The CDR3 covers 13 residues. Germline assignment: CDR1 DFQATT and CDR2 SNEGSKA (reference sequence). For the CDR3, the DNA is TGCAGTGCCCATCAAGTATCCCACTACGAGCAGTACTTC. Its translation: CSAHQVSHYEQYF.

The chain has TRBV9 and TRBJ1-2; tentatively, D is TRBD1 (6 bases). The CDR3 has 17 amino acids. Germline loops: CDR1 SGDLS, CDR2 YYNGEE. V lost 4 bases and J lost 6, with 25 bases in between. The CDR3 here is CASSPFGTGTRENGYTF. DNA for the CDR3: TGTGCCAGCAGCCCGTTCGGAACAGGGACAAGAGAGAATGGCTACACCTTC.

This clonotype was observed a few times. J is TRBJ2-5 and V is TRBV7-2, with 7 nucleotides matching TRBD1. J was trimmed by 2 bases and V by 5 bases; bases with no gene match: 11. The CDR3 has 16 residues. Germline V gene data show CDR1 as SGHTA and CDR2 as FQGNSA. The CDR3 spells CASSTHPPGQQETQYF. In DNA, the CDR3 is TGTGCCAGCAGCACCCACCCGCCGGGACAGCAAGAGACCCAGTACTTC.

The chain carries TRBV20-1 and TRBJ2-7; D remains unclear. The V gene lost 1 base and the J gene lost 6 bases, with 10 bases spanning the gap. Germline CDR1 is DFQATT and CDR2 is SNEGSKA (reference sequence). The CDR3 sequence is 12 residues long. The CDR3 nucleotides are TGCAGTGCTAGAGGAGGTAGACCCGAGCAGTACTTC. Its protein product is CSARGGRPEQYF.

The V gene is TRBV7-9, the J gene TRBJ1-1, with TRBD1 identical over 9 bases. This CDR3 region has 13 residues. Per germline, CDR1 SEHNR and CDR2 FQNEAQ (reference sequence). With 5 bases clipped from V and 10 bases from J, the junction kept 8 bases outside the gene matches. The CDR3 loop is CASSPRTGARAFF. CDR3 sequence (DNA): TGTGCCAGCAGCCCCCGGACAGGGGCCAGAGCTTTCTTT.

The chain couples TRBV4-1 to TRBJ2-7; 10 bases map to TRBD2. Germline V gene data show CDR1 as MGHRA and CDR2 as YSYEKL. The CDR3 is made up of 17 amino acids. The V and J ends lost 0 bases and 3 bases, in that order; junction bases with no gene match: 8. The CDR3, as DNA: TGCGCCAGCAGCCAAGAGGCCCAGCGGGGGGGCCTCTACGAGCAGTACTTC. It yields the protein CASSQEAQRGGLYEQYF.

The rearrangement links TRBV6-5 to TRBJ1-6; TRBD1 is a possible D gene (5 bases). This CDR3 is built from 17 residues. Germline CDR1 reads MNHEY; CDR2 reads SVGAGI. V was cut by 2 bases and J by 0 bases, with 11 bases left in between. The CDR3 is CASSYQGPSSYNSPLHF. CDR3 sequence (DNA): TGTGCCAGCAGTTACCAGGGCCCGAGCTCCTATAATTCACCCCTCCACTTT.

This clonotype came up a few times. The rearrangement uses TRBV29-1 and TRBJ1-2, with D unresolved. Trimming cost V 7 bases and J 1 base, with 16 bases left between them. CDR3 length: 14 amino acids. Germline V gene data show CDR1 as SQVTM and CDR2 as ANQGSEA. This CDR3 is CSGAEPGNNYGYTF. Here the CDR3 DNA reads TGCAGCGGCGCAGAACCGGGGAATAACTATGGCTACACCTTC.